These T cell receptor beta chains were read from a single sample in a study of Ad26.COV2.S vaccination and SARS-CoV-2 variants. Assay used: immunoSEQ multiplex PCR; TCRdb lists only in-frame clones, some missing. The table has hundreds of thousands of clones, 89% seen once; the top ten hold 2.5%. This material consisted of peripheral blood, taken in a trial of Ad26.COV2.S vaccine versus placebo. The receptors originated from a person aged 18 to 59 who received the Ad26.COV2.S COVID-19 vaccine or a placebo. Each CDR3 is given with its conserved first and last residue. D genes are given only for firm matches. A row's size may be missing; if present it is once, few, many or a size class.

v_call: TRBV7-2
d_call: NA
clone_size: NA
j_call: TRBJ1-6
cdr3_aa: CASSLRGFRNSPLHF
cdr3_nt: TGTGCCAGCAGCTTACGGGGATTCCGTAATTCACCCCTCCACTTT

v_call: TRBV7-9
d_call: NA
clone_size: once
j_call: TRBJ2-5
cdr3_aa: CASSLLVLGETQYF
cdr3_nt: TGTGCCAGCAGCTTATTGGTGCTGGGGGAGACCCAGTACTTC

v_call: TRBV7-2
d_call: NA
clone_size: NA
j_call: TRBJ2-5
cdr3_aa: CASSRGPRETQYF
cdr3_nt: TGTGCCAGCAGCAGGGGACCTAGGGAGACCCAGTACTTC

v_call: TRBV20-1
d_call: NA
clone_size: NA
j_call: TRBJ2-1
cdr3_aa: CSASIYNEQFF
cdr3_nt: TGCAGTGCTAGTATATACAATGAGCAGTTCTTC

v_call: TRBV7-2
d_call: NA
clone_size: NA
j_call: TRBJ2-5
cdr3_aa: CASSFYLMVPGTQYF
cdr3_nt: TGTGCCAGCAGCTTTTACCTGATGGTGCCAGGGACCCAGTACTTC

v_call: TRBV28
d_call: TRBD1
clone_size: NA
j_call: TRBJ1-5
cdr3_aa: CASSLSPRRQGGNQPQHF
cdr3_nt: TGTGCCAGCAGTTTATCGCCCCGGAGACAGGGTGGCAATCAGCCCCAGCATTTT

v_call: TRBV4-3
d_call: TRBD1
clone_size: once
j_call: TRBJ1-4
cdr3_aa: CASSQDSRGLNEKLFF
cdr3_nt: TGCGCCAGCAGCCAAGATAGCAGGGGGCTTAATGAAAAACTGTTTTTT

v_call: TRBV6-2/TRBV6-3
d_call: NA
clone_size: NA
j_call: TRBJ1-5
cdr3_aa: CASSFRVQPQHF
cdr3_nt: TGTGCCAGCAGTTTCCGGGTTCAGCCCCAGCATTTT

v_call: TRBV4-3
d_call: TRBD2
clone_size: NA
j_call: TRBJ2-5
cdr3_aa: CASSQQGLAGEETQYF
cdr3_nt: TGCGCCAGCAGCCAACAAGGACTAGCGGGGGAAGAGACCCAGTACTTC

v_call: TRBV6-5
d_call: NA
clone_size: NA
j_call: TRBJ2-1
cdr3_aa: CASRSGTPYNEQFF
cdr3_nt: TGTGCCAGCAGATCCGGGACACCCTACAATGAGCAGTTCTTC

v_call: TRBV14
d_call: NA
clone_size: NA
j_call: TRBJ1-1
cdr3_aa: CASSQDAVGAFF
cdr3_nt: TGTGCCAGCAGCCAAGATGCGGTTGGGGCTTTCTTT

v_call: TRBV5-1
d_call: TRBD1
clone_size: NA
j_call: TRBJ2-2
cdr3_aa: CASSLNRGQGTGELFF
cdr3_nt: TGCGCCAGCAGCTTGAACAGGGGGCAGGGCACCGGGGAGCTGTTTTTT

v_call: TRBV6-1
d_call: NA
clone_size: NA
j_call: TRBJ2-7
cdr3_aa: CASSEMGEQYF
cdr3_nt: TGTGCCAGCAGTGAAATGGGGGAGCAGTACTTC

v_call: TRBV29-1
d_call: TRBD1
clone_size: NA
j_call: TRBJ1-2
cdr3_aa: CSAGTGDGYTF
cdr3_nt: TGCAGCGCCGGGACAGGGGATGGCTACACCTTC

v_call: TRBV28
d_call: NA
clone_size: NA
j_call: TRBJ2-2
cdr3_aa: CASITGFDTGELFF
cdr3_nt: TGTGCCAGCATAACTGGGTTTGACACCGGGGAGCTGTTTTTT

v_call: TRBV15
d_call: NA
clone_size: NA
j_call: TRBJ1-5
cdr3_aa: CATHFGSPESGQPQHF
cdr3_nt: TGTGCCACCCATTTCGGGTCCCCCGAGTCAGGTCAGCCCCAGCATTTT